These 17 T cell receptor beta chains were all obtained from the same sample, sequenced in a study of blood T cell repertoires in COVID-19. Assay: immunoSEQ multiplex PCR; the TCRdb copy retains only in-frame clones and omits some. This table has 26,000 or so clones, 76% appearing once. The specimen was peripheral blood. The receptor set was obtained from a man aged 65-85 years with acute or convalescent COVID-19.

The CDR3 DNA sequence: TGTGCCAGCAGGCCTCACAATTCTGCTAACTATGGCTACACCTTC. Translating gives CASRPHNSANYGYTF. The chain combines TRBV2 with TRBJ1-2; no definite D call. Germline lookup yields CDR1 SNHLY and CDR2 FYNNEI. V shed 6 bases and J shed 0 bases, with 14 bases lying between them. The CDR3 consists of 15 residues.

The gene calls are TRBV5-6 and TRBJ2-3, with a weak D call TRBD1 (6 bases). Germline V CDR1 and CDR2: SGHDT, YYEEEE. The V end was cut by 5 bases, the J end by 5 bases, with 21 bases between. The CDR3 has 16 residues. CDR3 DNA: TGTGCCAGCAGGGTTAGAGGGGCAGGGGAAGTAGATACGCAGTATTTT. Amino acid sequence: CASRVRGAGEVDTQYF.

The rearrangement links TRBV9 to TRBJ2-4, with TRBD1 as a possible D gene (6 bases). Germline loops: CDR1 SGDLS, CDR2 YYNGEE. This CDR3 is 12 amino acids long. V shed 0 bases and J shed 9 bases, with 7 bases lying between them. DNA of the CDR3: TGTGCCAGCAGCGTAGTAGGGGGCATTCAGTACTTC. Translating gives CASSVVGGIQYF. Filled out from reference TRBV9 and TRBJ2-4, the complete variable domain reads DSGVTQTPKHLITATGQRVTLRCSPRSGDLSVYWYQQSLDQGLQFLIQYYNGEERAKGNILERFSAQQFPDLHSELNLSSLELGDSALYFCASSVVGGIQYFGAGTRLSVL.

This rearrangement joins TRBV3-1 (or the pseudogene TRBV3-2) to TRBJ2-2; the D is unclear. The germline V and J ends were trimmed by 0 bases and 1 base, with 21 bases remaining between them. This CDR3 region has 20 residues. Germline loops: CDR1 LGHDT, CDR2 YNNKEL (reference sequence). CDR3 protein: CASSQDEYSSTSWNTGELFF. The CDR3 DNA reads as TGTGCCAGCAGCCAAGATGAGTACTCATCTACGTCCTGGAACACCGGGGAGCTGTTTTTT.

CDR3 loop: CAISEQGNNEQFF. The CDR3 nucleotides are TGTGCCATCAGTGAGCAGGGAAACAATGAGCAGTTCTTC. The chain is built from TRBV10-3 and TRBJ2-1, with D possibly TRBD1 on 5 matching bases. The CDR3 has 13 residues. The V and J ends lost 2 bases and 5 bases respectively, with 7 bases between them. CDR1 and CDR2 (germline): ENHRY, SYGVKD.

The chain links TRBV11-2 to TRBJ2-7; maybe TRBD1 (6 bases). The CDR3 has 15 residues. Between the trimmed V and J ends, which lost 1 base and 5 bases, there was a span of 15 bases. In germline, CDR1 is SGHAT, CDR2 FQNNGV. CDR3 sequence: CASSLVRTASHEQYF. CDR3 nucleotide sequence: TGTGCCAGCAGCTTAGTTAGGACAGCGTCCCACGAGCAGTACTTC. Variable domain in full (rest from reference TRBV11-2 and TRBJ2-7): EAGVAQSPRYKIIEKRQSVAFWCNPISGHATLYWYQQILGQGPKLLIQFQNNGVVDDSQLPKDRFSAERLKGVDSTLKIQPAKLEDSAVYLCASSLVRTASHEQYFGPGTRLTVT.

V gene TRBV9 combines with J gene TRBJ1-6, with a tentative D call TRBD1 (6 bases). The length of the CDR3 is 14 residues. Trimming removed 1 base at V and 7 bases at J, with 9 bases between. The V gene's germline CDR1 is SGDLS and CDR2 YYNGEE. CDR3 sequence reads: CASSVRTANSPLHF. The CDR3 nucleotides are TGTGCCAGCAGCGTAAGGACAGCGAATTCACCCCTCCACTTT.

The gene calls are TRBV5-1 and TRBJ1-1; no firm D call. V gave up 0 bases and J gave up 3 bases, with 6 bases separating them. This CDR3 region has 13 residues. Germline CDR1 is SGHRS and CDR2 is YFSETQ. CDR3 nucleotide sequence: TGCGCCAGCAGCTTGGACAGATACACTGAAGCTTTCTTT. Translated: CASSLDRYTEAFF.

The chain joins TRBV19 to TRBJ2-5; 12 bases match TRBD2. V lost 7 bases and J lost 7; bases outside the gene matches: 19. Germline assignment: CDR1 LNHDA and CDR2 SQIVND (reference sequence). CDR3 size: 18 residues. The CDR3 is CASTAALAGGPNMGTQYF. The DNA for the CDR3 is TGTGCCAGTACCGCAGCGCTAGCGGGAGGGCCCAATATGGGGACCCAGTACTTC.

The CDR3 bases are TGTGCCAGCTCACCCCAGGGTGAGAATTCACCCCTCCACTTT. It codes for CASSPQGENSPLHF. The chain joins TRBV18 to TRBJ1-6, with D possibly matching TRBD1 (5 bases). This CDR3 comprises 14 residues. Between the trimmed V and J ends, which lost 3 bases and 7 bases, there was a span of 10 bases. The germline CDR1 and CDR2 sequences are KGHSH and LQKENI.

V is TRBV12-3 or TRBV12-4 and J is TRBJ2-7, with D possibly matching TRBD1 (5 bases). The V and J ends lost 10 bases and 7 bases respectively, with 20 bases between them. The CDR3 is 13 residues long. The CDR3 reads CATRKGALEEQYF. Here the CDR3 DNA reads TGTGCCACGCGGAAAGGGGCCCTCGAGGAGCAGTACTTC.

The chain is built from TRBV25-1 and TRBJ1-6; 7 bases align to TRBD1. Germline V gene data show CDR1 as MGHDK and CDR2 as SYGVNS. Trimming cost V 2 bases and J 9 bases; bases outside gene matches: 7. This CDR3 is built from 15 residues. As DNA, the CDR3 is TGTGCCAGCAGTGAAACGACAGGGACGGGTTCACCCCTCCACTTT. Encoded protein: CASSETTGTGSPLHF.

The genes are TRBV9 and TRBJ2-1, with 8 nucleotides matching TRBD1. The germline V gene has CDR1 SGDLS and CDR2 YYNGEE. The CDR3 length is 16 residues. With 4 bases clipped from V and 5 bases from J, the junction kept 11 bases outside the gene matches. The CDR3 loop reads CASSRPGTGGNNEQFF. CDR3 nucleotide sequence: TGTGCCAGCAGCCGTCCCGGGACAGGAGGGAACAATGAGCAGTTCTTC.

This sequence joins TRBV5-5 and TRBJ1-2; TRBD1 matches 9 bases. The J segment lost 3 bases and the V segment lost 0 bases, leaving 3 bases of the junction unmatched. CDR1 is SGHKS, CDR2 YYEKEE, per germline (reference sequence). This CDR3 region has 15 residues. The CDR3 protein is CASSLAWDRDYGYTF. As DNA, the CDR3 is TGTGCCAGCAGCTTGGCCTGGGACAGGGACTATGGCTACACCTTC.

CDR3 region: CASTLEGTTEAFF. CDR3 in DNA: TGTGCCAGCACCTTGGAGGGTACAACTGAAGCTTTCTTT. The chain has TRBV12-3 or TRBV12-4 and TRBJ1-1, with unresolved D. The length of the CDR3 is 13 residues. The germline V and J ends were trimmed by 7 bases and 5 bases, with 14 bases remaining between them.

The chain links TRBV5-1 to TRBJ2-7, with TRBD1 matching 10 bases. Per the germline V gene, CDR1 is SGHRS and CDR2 is YFSETQ. V lost 0 bases to trimming and J lost 4 bases; unmatched junction nucleotides: 4. CDR3 length: 15 residues. For the CDR3, the DNA is TGCGCCAGCAGCTTGGAATGGGACAGGGGATACGAGCAGTACTTC. Translation gives CASSLEWDRGYEQYF.

The chain uses TRBV2 and TRBJ2-7; possibly TRBD1 for D (5 bases). Trimming took off 6 bases at V and 6 bases at J, with 9 bases between the two ends. CDR1 is SNHLY and CDR2 is FYNNEI in the germline V gene. This CDR3 comprises 11 residues. As DNA, the CDR3 is TGTGCCAGCAGCTACAGGTTCGAGCAGTACTTC. It is translated as CASSYRFEQYF.